The 18 T cell receptor beta chains below were found in one sample sequenced in a study of T cell clonality in common variable immunodeficiency. The data were produced by immunoSEQ multiplex PCR, yet TCRdb's version contains in-frame clones alone and is incomplete. The sample is made up of some 38,000 clones, none counted only once. What was sequenced was peripheral blood mononuclear cells. The receptors here all came from a person aged 18 to 75 in good health.

This clone was picked up many times. The DNA ends 3 residues before the CDR3 does, and the rest of the CDR3 is filled in from the germline J gene. The chain links TRBV28 to TRBJ2-7; 7 bases agree with TRBD1. The CDR3 extends over 13 amino acids. Germline CDR1 is MDHEN and CDR2 is SYDVKM. V shed 7 bases, J shed 2 bases, and the junction held 5 bases outside the gene matches. The CDR3 protein is CASTQTGPYEQYF. The sequenced CDR3 bases are TGTGCCAGCACCCAGACAGGGCCCTACGAG.

The CDR3 spells CASSFRLQETQYF. The CDR3 DNA, read in part, is TGTGCCAGCAGCTTTCGACTCCAAGAGACG. The V and J genes are TRBV11-2 and TRBJ2-3; D call uncertain. The read gets to within 3 residues of the CDR3 end, and the germline J gene fills in the rest. The CDR3 loop spans 13 amino acids. The germline V gene has CDR1 SGHAT and CDR2 FQNNGV.

A remark on this clone: The read terminates 3 residues before the CDR3 end, so the remaining end is supplied by the germline J gene. V usage is TRBV11-3 and J usage is TRBJ2-5, with D hard to call. From germline, CDR1 is SGHNT and CDR2 YENEEA. The CDR3 extends over 13 amino acids. Trimming shortened V by 1 base and J by 1 base, and 4 bases separated the two germline ends. The CDR3 bases that were read are TGTGCCAGCAGCTTAGGTATCCAAGAGACC. Translated: CASSLGIQET. Given in full, the CDR3 is CASSLGIQETQYF.

This clone has at least ten counts. The CDR3 end lies 3 residues beyond the end of the read and is filled in from the germline J gene. V gene TRBV28 combines with J gene TRBJ1-2; perhaps TRBD1 as D (5 bases). The CDR3 length is 16 residues. With 6 bases removed from V and 0 bases from J, the gap between germline ends came to 17 bases. Per the germline V gene, CDR1 is MDHEN and CDR2 is SYDVKM. The CDR3 bases that were read are TGTGCCAGCAGACCCCCTGACAGACCCGCTAACTATGGC. It yields the protein CASRPPDRPANYG. The full CDR3 sequence reads CASRPPDRPANYGYTF.

This clone has a count of ten or more. Read coverage stops 3 residues before the CDR3 terminus; the germline J gene supplies the remainder. The chain couples TRBV20-1 to TRBJ2-4; the match to TRBD1 covers 8 bases. The CDR3 sequence is 16 residues long. The germline V gene encodes CDR1 DFQATT and CDR2 SNEGSKA (reference sequence). CDR3: CSASVQGAQFNQPQYF. CDR3 DNA (partial): TGCAGTGCTAGTGTCCAGGGGGCTCAATTCAATCAGCCT.

This clone was counted at least ten times. The covered CDR3 bases are TGTGCCAGCAAGCTTGCTCCCAATGAG. Its translation: CASKLAPNE. The entire CDR3 reads CASKLAPNEQFF. The chain recombines TRBV28 with TRBJ2-1; D not certain. The sequence runs out 3 residues before the end of the CDR3; the remainder is reconstructed from the germline J gene. The ends were cut back, 7 bases at V and 6 bases at J, with 10 bases in the middle. The germline CDR1 and CDR2 sequences are MDHEN and SYDVKM. The CDR3 totals 12 residues. The full variable domain, completed using reference TRBV28 and TRBJ2-1, is DVKVTQSSRYLVKRTGEKVFLECVQDMDHENMFWYRQDPGLGLRLIYFSYDVKMKEKGDIPEGYSVSREKKERFSLILESASTNQTSMYLCASKLAPNEQFFGPGTRLTVL.

This clone was observed at least ten times. The read ends 3 residues early relative to the CDR3; the germline J gene fills the gap. Different DNA sequences within this sample yield the same CDR3. The chain has TRBV7-2 and TRBJ1-3, with 8 bases fitting TRBD1. V lost 5 bases and J lost 0; bases outside the gene matches: 3. CDR3 length: 15 residues. The germline V gene encodes CDR1 SGHTA and CDR2 FQGNSA. Partial CDR3 DNA: TGTGCCAGCAGCCAGGGGGCTCGCTCTGGAAACACC. Translation gives CASSQGARSGNT. The full CDR3 protein is CASSQGARSGNTIYF.

This clone occurred many times. With the read ending 3 residues before the CDR3 end, the germline J gene is used to fill in that end. V is TRBV11-2 and J is TRBJ1-1; a possible D gene is TRBD1 (6 bases). Trimming cost V 3 bases and J 4 bases, with 9 bases left between them. CDR3 length equals 13 residues. Germline V gives CDR1 SGHAT, CDR2 FQNNGV. The sequenced CDR3 bases are TGTGCCAGCAGCTTTACAGGGCGCACTGAA. Its translation is CASSFTGRTE. The whole CDR3 reads CASSFTGRTEAFF.

This clone was recorded at least ten times. The CDR3 extends 3 residues past the end of the read, so its final part is completed from the germline J gene. The rearrangement joins TRBV7-6 to TRBJ1-1; TRBD1 matches at 7 bases. The germline V gene encodes CDR1 SGHVS and CDR2 FNYEAQ. The CDR3 loop spans 15 amino acids. V was clipped by 5 bases and J by 0 bases; unmatched bases: 6. CDR3 DNA, as far as it was read: TGTGCCAGCAGCCTAGGACAGGTCATGAACACTGAA. It translates to CASSLGQVMNTE. The full CDR3 sequence reads CASSLGQVMNTEAFF. The full variable domain, completed using reference TRBV7-6 and TRBJ1-1, is GAGVSQSPRYKVTKRGQDVALRCDPISGHVSLYWYRQALGQGPEFLTYFNYEAQQDKSGLPNDRFSAERPEGSISTLTIQRTEQRDSAMYRCASSLGQVMNTEAFFGQGTRLTVV.

This clone was seen repeatedly, ten times or more. CDR3 amino acids: CASSFSVTDTQYF. CDR3 DNA, as far as it was read: TGTGCCAGCAGTTTCTCTGTGACAGATACG. The chain uses TRBV28 and TRBJ2-3; D gene unclear. The read terminates 3 residues ahead of where the CDR3 ends, so the germline J gene completes it. CDR1 MDHEN and CDR2 SYDVKM come from the germline V gene. The CDR3 spans 13 residues. V was clipped by 3 bases and J by 3 bases, with 7 bases between them.

This clone was seen at least ten times. The CDR3 end falls 3 residues outside the read, so it is completed with the germline J gene. The V call is TRBV2, the J call TRBJ1-5; no definite D call. Trimming took off 3 bases at V and 1 base at J, with 7 bases between the two ends. Germline CDR1 is SNHLY and CDR2 is FYNNEI. The CDR3 sequence is 14 residues long. CDR3 bases read: TGTGCCAGCAGTGAGTTATTGAGCAATCAGCCC. Translated: CASSELLSNQP. The CDR3 in its entirety is CASSELLSNQPQHF.

This clone was observed at least ten times. Coverage ceases 3 residues before the CDR3 finishes, and the germline J gene fills in the end. The V and J genes are TRBV5-1 and TRBJ2-7, with TRBD1 matching over 7 bases. The CDR3 sequence is 16 residues long. Germline assignment: CDR1 SGHRS and CDR2 YFSETQ. Unmatched junction bases numbered 9, after V lost 0 bases and J lost 3 bases. The CDR3 bases that were read are TGCGCCAGCAGCTTGGCCTGGACAGGAATCGACTACGAG. It translates to CASSLAWTGIDYE. The CDR3 reads in full as CASSLAWTGIDYEQYF.

This clone occurred many times. Read data end 3 residues before the CDR3 end; the end is taken from the germline J gene. The chain links TRBV5-4 to TRBJ1-4; no clear D gene. CDR3 length: 14 amino acids. Germline lookup yields CDR1 SGHNT and CDR2 YYREEE (reference sequence). With 4 bases removed from V and 3 bases from J, the gap between germline ends came to 10 bases. CDR3 DNA, as far as it was read: TGTGCCAGCAGCCTTCCGGGTGCTAATGAAAAA. Amino acids: CASSLPGANEK. The full CDR3 sequence reads CASSLPGANEKLFF. The variable domain in full, completed from reference TRBV5-4 and TRBJ1-4, reads ETGVTQSPTHLIKTRGQQVTLRCSSQSGHNTVSWYQQALGQGPQFIFQYYREEENGRGNFPPRFSGLQFPNYSSELNVNALELDDSALYLCASSLPGANEKLFFGSGTQLSVL.

The sample holds many counts of this clone. The CDR3 spells CSVQVVTGGARGYTF. The DNA read from the CDR3 is TGCAGTGTCCAGGTGGTGACAGGGGGCGCGAGAGGC. J is TRBJ1-2 and V is TRBV20-1; 10 nucleotides match TRBD1. Read sequence stops 3 residues before the CDR3 end, and the germline J gene provides the missing end. CDR3 length equals 15 residues. Germline V gives CDR1 DFQATT, CDR2 SNEGSKA (reference sequence).

This clone occurred many times. The CDR3 end is not reached by the read, which stops 3 residues before it; the germline J gene fills it in. The chain combines TRBV20-1 with TRBJ2-3; 12 positions match TRBD2. Germline V lookup: CDR1 DFQATT, CDR2 SNEGSKA (reference sequence). CDR3 size: 15 residues. CDR3: CSASPSSGRVETQYF. The CDR3 bases that were read are TGCAGTGCTAGTCCTTCTAGCGGGAGGGTGGAGACG.

This clone has just a few counts. The read comes to an end 3 residues before the CDR3 does, leaving the germline J gene to fill in the end. The chain uses TRBV20-1 and TRBJ1-2; D is possibly TRBD1 (5 bases). Germline values: CDR1 DFQATT, CDR2 SNEGSKA (reference sequence). This CDR3 is 15 amino acids long. CDR3 protein: CSASQGSPRSGEYTF. CDR3 bases read: TGCAGTGCTAGCCAGGGAAGCCCGCGTTCTGGCGAG.

This clone was found many times. With the read ending 3 residues before the CDR3 end, the germline J gene is used to fill in that end. The chain is built from TRBV18 and TRBJ1-2; D perhaps matches TRBD1 (6 bases). CDR3 length equals 17 residues. Germline V gene data show CDR1 as KGHSH and CDR2 as LQKENI. V dropped 0 bases and J dropped 7 bases, with 21 bases sitting between them. The chain's CDR3 is CASSPPSQTGLGGGYTF. Partial CDR3 DNA: TGTGCCAGCTCACCACCATCTCAAACAGGGCTGGGTGGTGGC.

This clone was counted at least ten times. The sequenced fragment ends 3 residues before the CDR3 boundary, so the rest is inferred from the germline J gene. The chain recombines TRBV30 with TRBJ2-2; TRBD2 matches at 16 bases. Trimming took 0 bases from V and 4 from J; bases not matched to a gene: 14. Germline V gives CDR1 GTSNPN, CDR2 SVGIG (reference sequence). The CDR3 is made up of 21 amino acids. CDR3 protein: CAWSVRVGLAGGPLGTGELFF. CDR3 DNA, as far as it was read: TGTGCCTGGAGTGTACGGGTGGGACTAGCGGGAGGGCCTCTGGGCACCGGGGAG.